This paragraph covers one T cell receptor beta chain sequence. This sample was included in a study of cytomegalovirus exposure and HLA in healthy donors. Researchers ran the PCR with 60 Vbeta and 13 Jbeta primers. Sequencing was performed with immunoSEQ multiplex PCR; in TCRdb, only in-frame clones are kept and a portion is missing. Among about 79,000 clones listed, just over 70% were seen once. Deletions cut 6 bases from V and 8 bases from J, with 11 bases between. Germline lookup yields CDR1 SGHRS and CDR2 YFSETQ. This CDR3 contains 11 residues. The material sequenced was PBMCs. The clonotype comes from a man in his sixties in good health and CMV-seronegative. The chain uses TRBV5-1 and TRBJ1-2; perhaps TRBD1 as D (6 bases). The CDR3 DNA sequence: TGCGCCAGCATGGGGGGGCAGGGCTACACCTTC. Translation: CASMGGQGYTF. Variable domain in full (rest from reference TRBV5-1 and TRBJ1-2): KAGVTQTPRYLIKTRGQQVTLSCSPISGHRSVSWYQQTPGQGLQFLFEYFSETQRNKGNFPGRFSGRQFSNSRSEMNVSTLELGDSALYLCASMGGQGYTFGSGTRLTVV.